This T cell receptor beta chain derives from a study of CD4+ T cells in melanoma. This clone was recorded once. Its antigen is still unknown. Overall study findings and caveats: In melanoma, neoantigen-specific CD4+ T cells reportedly differed in differentiation state. CD8+ T cell, macrophage and B cell function reportedly correlated with neoantigen-specific CD4+ T cells.

V lost 2 bases to trimming and J lost 9 bases, with 7 bases between them. Germline lookup yields CDR1 SGHAT and CDR2 FQNNGV. CDR3 length: 11 amino acids. Some clones are missing from TCRdb's copy, which holds only in-frame ones; the method was immunoSEQ multiplex PCR. The data contain under 5,500 clones, 50% to 70% of them singletons. The source of this sequence is a human donor with melanoma. The sequencing sample was made of cells from a culture (not recorded whether cultured in vitro). The chain is built from TRBV11-2 and TRBJ1-2; D not certain. CDR3 sequence reads: CASSLTKSYTF. The CDR3 nucleotides are TGTGCCAGCAGCTTAACCAAAAGCTACACCTTC.